This T cell receptor beta chain was retrieved from a study of shared clonotypes between healthy human individuals. In regard to this clone: Its specificity is unknown.

Method: immunoSEQ multiplex PCR; TCRdb's copy keeps in-frame clones and lacks some. The data hold millions of clones, with approximately 93% observed a single time. Study-level results: Generation probabilities of non-shared clonotypes were lower (relative to those shared by all four donors).

This CDR3 is 13 amino acids long. Germline V lookup: CDR1 SGHAT, CDR2 FQNNGV. V lost 0 bases, J lost 3 bases, and 5 bases lay in between. Sequences were obtained from naive CD4+ T cells from PBMCs. Indicated subset: CD45RA+ positively selected. This receptor was taken from a man between 18 and 29 years old in good health. Some clones in this sample may be carry-over from other donors' samples. The genes are TRBV11-2 and TRBJ1-1; D remains ambiguous. The CDR3 sequence: CASSLESDTEAFF. The CDR3 nucleotides read TGTGCCAGCAGCTTAGAGAGCGACACTGAAGCTTTCTTT.